Listed below are T cell receptor beta chains from one sample, sequenced in a study of blood T cells in healthy people across ages. TCRdb called the 5' RACE reads again in MiXCR, with one record for every CDR3 protein. Among approximately 810,000 distinct CDR3 sequences listed, 29% were seen once. Material: blood. Receptor source: a woman aged 80 or over in good health. CDR3s include the opening cysteine and the closing phenylalanine or tryptophan. A D gene is named only where the DNA matches it firmly. Size is stated for part of the rows, as once, few or many counts, or as a class when the clone is expanded.

d_call	cdr3_length	v_call	clone_size	j_call	cdr3_nt	cdr3_aa
.	13	TRBV7-2	.	TRBJ2-7	TGTGCCAGCAGCTTAGCCGTAATGGGCGAGCAGTACTTC	CASSLAVMGEQYF
.	15	TRBV11-2	.	TRBJ1-1	TGTGCCAGCAGCTTAGATCGACTGGGTAGCGCTGAAGCTTTCTTT	CASSLDRLGSAEAFF
TRBD1	16	TRBV7-2	many	TRBJ2-3	TGTGCCAGCGCAGAAAGGGGTGGGACAGGCACAGATACGCAGTATTTT	CASAERGGTGTDTQYF
TRBD1	13	TRBV18	many	TRBJ2-7	TGTGCCAGCTCACCAACGACAGGGAGTCGGGAGTACTTC	CASSPTTGSREYF
.	21	TRBV4-1	.	TRBJ2-1	TGCGCCAGCAGCCAAGGGGCCGTCCCGGGACGTAAACGGAGCTCCTACAATGAGCAGTTCTTC	CASSQGAVPGRKRSSYNEQFF
TRBD1	15	TRBV4-3	many	TRBJ1-4	TGCGCCAGCAGCTCGTCGACAGGGGGGAACGAAAAACTGTTTTTT	CASSSSTGGNEKLFF
TRBD2	16	TRBV11-2	.	TRBJ2-3	TGTGCCAGCAGCTTAGAACGCGGGGGGGCCGTAGATACGCAGTATTTT	CASSLERGGAVDTQYF
.	12	TRBV20-1	many	TRBJ2-1	TGCAGTGCTGCGAGCTCCTACAATGAGCAGTTCTTC	CSAASSYNEQFF
TRBD2	17	TRBV24-1	many	TRBJ2-1	TGTGCCCCTCACTTCCCCTTTCGGGGACTAGGGGACAATGAGCAGTTCTTC	CAPHFPFRGLGDNEQFF
.	13	TRBV7-9	many	TRBJ2-7	TGTGCCAGCAGCCATAGGGGGGCCTACGAGCAGTACTTC	CASSHRGAYEQYF
TRBD2	15	TRBV7-6	.	TRBJ2-7	TGTGCCAGCAGCTTACTAGCGGGAGGGGCGAACGAGCAGTACTTC	CASSLLAGGANEQYF
TRBD1	14	TRBV20-1	.	TRBJ2-7	TGCAGTGCTACCCGTTGGACAGGGGCCGACGAGCAGTACTTC	CSATRWTGADEQYF
.	15	TRBV18	few	TRBJ1-2	TGTGCCAGCTCACCGAGACACGAGTCTAACTATGGCTACACCTTC	CASSPRHESNYGYTF
TRBD1	18	TRBV9	.	TRBJ1-3	TGTGCCAGCAGCGAAAAGAGTCAAGGGGGCCGCTCTGGAAACACCATATATTTT	CASSEKSQGGRSGNTIYF
TRBD1	14	TRBV5-1	.	TRBJ2-7	TGTGCCAGCGGCCCCAGGACAGGGGGCTACGAGCAGTACTTC	CASGPRTGGYEQYF
TRBD1	14	TRBV3-1	many	TRBJ2-7	TGTGCCAGCAGGCGGACAGGAGGATCAGGCGAGCAGTACTTC	CASRRTGGSGEQYF
.	12	TRBV10-3	many	TRBJ1-1	TGTGCCATCAGTGAGTCGAACACTGAAGCTTTCTTT	CAISESNTEAFF
TRBD1	15	TRBV7-9	many	TRBJ2-7	TGTGCCAGCAGCTCCCAGGACAGGGCGGCGAGGGAGCAGTACTTC	CASSSQDRAAREQYF
TRBD1	15	TRBV7-2	few	TRBJ2-7	TGTGCCAGCAGCTTAGTTCCGGGACAGGGGCCACAAAAGTACTTC	CASSLVPGQGPQKYF
.	15	TRBV6-1	many	TRBJ2-3	TGTGCCAGCACGCCGCAGGGATTTAGCACAGATACGCAGTATTTT	CASTPQGFSTDTQYF
.	14	TRBV6-2/TRBV6-3	.	TRBJ1-2	TGTGCCAGCAGTTACTATCGGAACCTCTATGGCTACACCTTC	CASSYYRNLYGYTF
TRBD1	15	TRBV7-9	few	TRBJ1-1	TGTGCCAGCAGCTTAGGGGACAGGGAAAACACTGAAGCTTTCTTT	CASSLGDRENTEAFF
.	15	TRBV7-6	many	TRBJ2-1	TGTGCCAGCAGCCCCTCATGGGCGAAATACAATGAGCAGTTCTTC	CASSPSWAKYNEQFF
.	13	TRBV27	.	TRBJ1-6	TGTGCCAGCAGTTGGGATACCCTCCGGGCCCTCCACTTT	CASSWDTLRALHF
.	13	TRBV30	few	TRBJ1-6	TGTGCCTGGAGGGGTGGAGTGCGTTCACCCCTCCACTTT	CAWRGGVRSPLHF
.	15	TRBV28	many	TRBJ2-3	TGTGCCGCCCTACCCCTCTGGCCTAGCACAGATACGCAGTATTTT	CAALPLWPSTDTQYF
.	14	TRBV18	many	TRBJ2-1	TGTGCCAGCTCACCAGAAAACGTTGACAATGAGCAGTTCTTC	CASSPENVDNEQFF
.	12	TRBV29-1	.	TRBJ1-2	TGCAGCGTTGAACTGGACTCCTATGGCTACACCTTC	CSVELDSYGYTF
TRBD2	17	TRBV7-2	.	TRBJ2-2	TGTGCCAGCAGCTTTAGAGGCCTAGCGGGGGGTCTCGGGGAGCTGTTTTTT	CASSFRGLAGGLGELFF
TRBD2	17	TRBV27	many	TRBJ2-7	TGTGCCAGCAGTTTACCTCCCTGGGCTAGCGGGGGCTACGAGCAGTACTTC	CASSLPPWASGGYEQYF
TRBD1	14	TRBV5-1	once	TRBJ2-7	TGCGCCAGCAGTGAAGGGACAGGGGACTACGAGCAGTACTTC	CASSEGTGDYEQYF
.	15	TRBV29-1	.	TRBJ2-6	TGCAGCGTTGAATTTGGGGGCACTGGGGCCAACGTCCTGACTTTC	CSVEFGGTGANVLTF
.	15	TRBV3-1	.	TRBJ2-5	TGTGCCAGCAGCCAAGGTTACGGATACCAAGAGACCCAGTACTTC	CASSQGYGYQETQYF
.	14	TRBV5-4	.	TRBJ1-1	TGTGCCAGCAGCTGGTCCAGGGATAACACTGAAGCTTTCTTT	CASSWSRDNTEAFF
.	16	TRBV10-3	many	TRBJ1-5	TGTGCCATCAGTGAGTCGAGGGGCGGAAAGGGCCAGCCCCAGCATTTT	CAISESRGGKGQPQHF
.	13	TRBV19	few	TRBJ2-7	TGTGCCAGTAGCCCCGTAGGGGCCCACGAGCAGTACTTC	CASSPVGAHEQYF
TRBD1	14	TRBV7-2	many	TRBJ1-3	TGTGCCAGCAGCTCAGGGGGCTATGGAAACACCATATATTTT	CASSSGGYGNTIYF
TRBD1	14	TRBV7-2	many	TRBJ1-2	TGTGCCAGCAGCCCCAGGGGGGCAGGACATGGCTACACCTTC	CASSPRGAGHGYTF
.	13	TRBV21-1	.	TRBJ2-3	TGTGCCAGCAGCAAAGAAGTCCGAGATACGCAGTATTTT	CASSKEVRDTQYF
TRBD2	18	TRBV28	many	TRBJ2-4	TGTGCCAGCAGTTTACGGTCGTGGGCTAGCGGGGCATCAAACATTCAGTACTTC	CASSLRSWASGASNIQYF
TRBD1	13	TRBV29-1	many	TRBJ2-3	TGCAGCAAGAGACAGGGGAGCACAGATACGCAGTATTTT	CSKRQGSTDTQYF
.	15	TRBV7-2	.	TRBJ2-7	TGTGCCAGCAGCTTCCAGGGGATGGGCTCCTACGAGCAGTACTTC	CASSFQGMGSYEQYF
.	14	TRBV14	few	TRBJ2-3	TGTGCCAGCAGCCAACCCTCGTATGGGGTAAAGCAGTATTTT	CASSQPSYGVKQYF
TRBD1	15	TRBV7-2	few	TRBJ1-2	TGTGCCAGCAGCTTAAGGGACAGGGGGTTAGATGGCTACACCTTC	CASSLRDRGLDGYTF
.	15	TRBV15	many	TRBJ2-3	TGTGCCACCAGCAGAGATCGAGGGGGGCCAGATACGCAGTATTTT	CATSRDRGGPDTQYF
TRBD1	14	TRBV12-3/TRBV12-4	many	TRBJ1-2	TGTGCCAGCAGTTGGGACAGGGAAGACTATGGCTACACCTTC	CASSWDREDYGYTF